This is a list of T cell receptor beta chains from one sample in a study of blood T cell repertoires in COVID-19. Profiled with immunoSEQ multiplex PCR; TCRdb holds only in-frame clones, not every one. The sample lists about 170,000 clones, under 90% seen once, with under 2.5% in the top ten. Sequencing was performed on peripheral blood. The receptors originated from a woman of 80 years or more with acute or convalescent COVID-19. Both conserved end residues are part of each CDR3. A D gene is named only where the DNA matches it firmly. Size is stated for part of the rows, as once, few or many counts, or as a class when the clone is expanded.

.,.,TRBV5-4,TRBJ2-5,CASGSQETQYF,TGTGCCAGCGGGAGCCAAGAGACCCAGTACTTC
.,TRBD1,TRBV27,TRBJ2-1,CASSSPGTGIYNEQFF,TGTGCCAGCAGTTCCCCCGGGACAGGGATTTACAATGAGCAGTTCTTC
.,TRBD2,TRBV6-4,TRBJ2-7,CASSALAGAEQYF,TGTGCCAGCAGTGCTCTAGCGGGAGCCGAGCAGTACTTC
.,TRBD1,TRBV11-2,TRBJ2-7,CASSRGQDYEQYF,TGTGCCAGCAGCCGCGGACAGGACTACGAGCAGTACTTC
few,TRBD2,TRBV29-1,TRBJ2-1,CSVAGLAGFNEQFF,TGCAGCGTCGCGGGACTAGCGGGGTTCAATGAGCAGTTCTTC
.,.,TRBV5-3,TRBJ2-7,CARSLVRWGTNVYEQYF,TGTGCCAGAAGCTTGGTTAGATGGGGGACAAACGTCTACGAGCAGTACTTC
few,.,TRBV28,TRBJ1-4,CASSFQSPTGDGEKLFF,TGTGCCAGCAGTTTCCAATCCCCGACAGGCGATGGAGAAAAACTGTTTTTT
once,TRBD1,TRBV7-2,TRBJ1-4,CASSSDRVREKLFF,TGTGCCAGCAGCTCGGACAGGGTCCGTGAAAAACTGTTTTTT
.,.,TRBV7-2,TRBJ2-2,CASSLGGFGELFF,TGTGCCAGCAGCTTAGGGGGCTTCGGGGAGCTGTTTTTT
few,.,TRBV6-2/TRBV6-3,TRBJ2-7,CASSYPGQAGEQYF,TGTGCCAGCAGTTACCCCGGGCAGGCGGGAGAGCAGTACTTC
.,.,TRBV11-3,TRBJ2-1,CASSADSAYNEQFF,TGTGCCAGCAGCGCGGACAGTGCCTACAATGAGCAGTTCTTC
once,.,TRBV5-4,TRBJ2-1,CASSGEPINEQFF,TGTGCCAGCAGCGGGGAGCCGATCAATGAGCAGTTCTTC
.,TRBD2,TRBV19,TRBJ2-1,CASIRTSGRVPHEQFF,TGTGCCAGTATCCGGACTAGCGGGAGGGTACCCCATGAGCAGTTCTTC
.,.,TRBV28,TRBJ2-4,CASSPRGDLAKNIQYF,TGTGCCAGCAGTCCCAGGGGAGATCTAGCCAAAAACATTCAGTACTTC
many,TRBD2,TRBV4-1,TRBJ2-5,CASSLKGLAQQETQYF,TGCGCCAGCAGTCTGAAAGGACTAGCGCAACAAGAGACCCAGTACTTC
.,TRBD1,TRBV29-1,TRBJ1-1,CSVERGTEEAFF,TGCAGCGTTGAAAGGGGGACAGAAGAAGCTTTCTTT
.,TRBD1,TRBV27,TRBJ1-1,CASSGQGWTEAFF,TGTGCCAGCAGCGGACAGGGATGGACTGAAGCTTTCTTT
.,.,TRBV5-1,TRBJ2-7,CASSLAGVGEQYF,TGCGCCAGCAGCTTGGCAGGGGTTGGCGAGCAGTACTTC
.,TRBD1,TRBV29-1,TRBJ2-2,CSVRQGSGELFF,TGCAGCGTTCGACAGGGATCCGGGGAGCTGTTTTTT
.,.,TRBV2,TRBJ2-4,CASAEGAKNIQYF,TGTGCCTCCGCGGAGGGGGCCAAAAACATTCAGTACTTC
.,.,TRBV10-3,TRBJ2-7,CAIRKTGTNPYEQYF,TGTGCCATCAGGAAAACCGGGACAAACCCCTACGAGCAGTACTTC
.,TRBD1,TRBV7-2,TRBJ2-3,CASSLEGQTKSTDTQYF,TGTGCCAGCAGCTTAGAGGGACAGACAAAATCAACAGATACGCAGTATTTT
.,TRBD1,TRBV12-5,TRBJ1-3,CASEGPGGDFLSGNTIYF,TGTGCTAGTGAGGGCCCAGGGGGCGATTTTCTCTCTGGAAACACCATATATTTT
.,.,TRBV29-1,TRBJ2-7,CSVEIGAYEQYF,TGCAGCGTCGAGATAGGGGCCTACGAGCAGTACTTC
few,.,TRBV5-1,TRBJ2-7,CASSLGQFYEQYF,TGCGCCAGCAGCTTAGGACAGTTCTACGAGCAGTACTTC
.,.,TRBV5-4,TRBJ1-6,CASSLGKGMDSPLHF,TGTGCCAGCAGCTTAGGAAAGGGGATGGATTCACCCCTCCACTTT
.,TRBD1,TRBV4-3,TRBJ1-1,CASSQGRGRTTEAFF,TGCGCCAGCAGCCAAGGCAGGGGGCGCACCACTGAAGCTTTCTTT
once,TRBD1,TRBV5-4,TRBJ1-2,CASSTPTGPYGYTF,TGTGCCAGCAGCACCCCGACAGGGCCCTATGGCTACACCTTC
few,TRBD2,TRBV30,TRBJ2-1,CAWSQRGSGERNEQFF,TGTGCCTGGAGTCAGAGGGGTAGCGGGGAAAGAAATGAGCAGTTCTTC
.,.,TRBV7-2,TRBJ2-5,CASSLFGHPGGETQYF,TGTGCCAGCAGCTTATTTGGACATCCCGGTGGCGAGACCCAGTACTTC
.,.,TRBV20-1,TRBJ2-7,CSASKQRYEQYF,TGCAGTGCTAGTAAACAGAGATACGAGCAGTACTTC
.,TRBD1,TRBV19,TRBJ1-5,CASSQGTANNQPQHF,TGTGCCAGTAGTCAGGGGACAGCCAACAATCAGCCCCAGCATTTT
.,TRBD2,TRBV7-2,TRBJ2-3,CASSLGSAGGSTDTQYF,TGTGCCAGCAGCTTAGGTTCAGCGGGGGGGAGCACAGATACGCAGTATTTT
.,.,TRBV18,TRBJ1-2,CASSDISGGYTF,TGTGCCAGCTCGGATATCAGCGGTGGCTACACCTTC
.,.,TRBV2,TRBJ1-1,CASSETGDLEAFF,TGTGCCAGCAGTGAGACAGGAGACCTGGAAGCTTTCTTT
.,.,TRBV6-2/TRBV6-3,TRBJ2-4,CASSYPQGTKNIQYF,TGTGCCAGCAGTTACCCCCAGGGAACCAAAAACATTCAGTACTTC
.,TRBD2,TRBV6-6,TRBJ2-1,CASKGPSGRADNEQFF,TGTGCCAGCAAAGGGCCCAGCGGGAGGGCCGACAATGAGCAGTTCTTC
.,.,TRBV5-4,TRBJ2-5,CASSLWRGGETQYF,TGTGCCAGCAGCTTGTGGAGGGGCGGAGAGACCCAGTACTTC
.,.,TRBV29-1,TRBJ2-6,CSVEELAPRGANVLTF,TGCAGCGTTGAAGAGCTCGCCCCCCGGGGGGCCAACGTCCTGACTTTC
once,TRBD1,TRBV6-2/TRBV6-3,TRBJ1-6,CASSYPRTGRGNSPLHF,TGTGCCAGCAGTTACCCCAGGACAGGGAGGGGTAATTCACCCCTCCACTTT
.,TRBD1,TRBV7-8,TRBJ1-2,CASSLGQGYGYTF,TGTGCCAGCAGCTTAGGACAGGGCTATGGCTACACCTTC
.,.,TRBV7-6,TRBJ2-1,CASSPVTGGYNEQFF,TGTGCCAGCAGCCCAGTTACCGGGGGATACAATGAGCAGTTCTTC